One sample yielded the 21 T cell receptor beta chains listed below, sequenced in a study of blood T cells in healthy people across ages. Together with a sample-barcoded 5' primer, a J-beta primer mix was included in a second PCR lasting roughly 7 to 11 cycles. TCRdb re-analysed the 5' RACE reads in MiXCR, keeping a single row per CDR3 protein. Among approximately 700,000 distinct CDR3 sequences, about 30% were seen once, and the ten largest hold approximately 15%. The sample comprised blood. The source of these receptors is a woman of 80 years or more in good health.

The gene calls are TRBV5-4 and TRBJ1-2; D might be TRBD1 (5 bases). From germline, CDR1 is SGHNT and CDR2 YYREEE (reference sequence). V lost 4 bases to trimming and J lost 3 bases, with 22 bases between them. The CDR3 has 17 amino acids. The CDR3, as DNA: TGTGCCAGCAGCCCGGCCCCCGGGACCCCGGGAGACTATGGCTACACCTTC. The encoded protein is CASSPAPGTPGDYGYTF.

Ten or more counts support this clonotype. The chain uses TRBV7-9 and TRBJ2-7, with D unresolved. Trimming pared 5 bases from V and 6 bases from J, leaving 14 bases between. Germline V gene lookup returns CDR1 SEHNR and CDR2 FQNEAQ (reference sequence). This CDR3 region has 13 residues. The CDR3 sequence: CASSQTSGVEQYF. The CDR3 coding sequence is TGTGCCAGCAGCCAAACGTCCGGCGTCGAGCAGTACTTC. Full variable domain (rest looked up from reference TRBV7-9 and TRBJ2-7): DTGVSQNPRHKITKRGQNVTFRCDPISEHNRLYWYRQTLGQGPEFLTYFQNEAQLEKSRLLSDRFSAERPKGSFSTLEIQRTEQGDSAMYLCASSQTSGVEQYFGPGTRLTVT.

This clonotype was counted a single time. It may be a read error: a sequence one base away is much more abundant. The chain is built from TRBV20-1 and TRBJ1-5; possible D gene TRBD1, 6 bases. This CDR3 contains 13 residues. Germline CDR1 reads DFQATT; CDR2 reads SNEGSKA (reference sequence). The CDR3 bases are TGCAGTGCTCCTACAGGGTGGAATCGGCCCCAGCATTTT. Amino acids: CSAPTGWNRPQHF.

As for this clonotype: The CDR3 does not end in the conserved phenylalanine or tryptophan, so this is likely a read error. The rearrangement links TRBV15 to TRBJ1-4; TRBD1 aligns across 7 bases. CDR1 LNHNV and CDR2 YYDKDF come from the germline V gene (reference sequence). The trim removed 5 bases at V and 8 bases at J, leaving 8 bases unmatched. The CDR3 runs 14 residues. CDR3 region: CATSAGGTEEKLFL. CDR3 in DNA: TGTGCCACCAGCGCCGGGGGGACAGAAGAAAAACTGTTTTTG.

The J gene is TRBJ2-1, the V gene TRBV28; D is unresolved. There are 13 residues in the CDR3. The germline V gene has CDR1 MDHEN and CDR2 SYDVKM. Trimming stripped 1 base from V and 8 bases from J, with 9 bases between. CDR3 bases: TGTGCCAGCAGTTTATCCCGGCTGGATGAGCAGTTCTTC. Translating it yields CASSLSRLDEQFF.

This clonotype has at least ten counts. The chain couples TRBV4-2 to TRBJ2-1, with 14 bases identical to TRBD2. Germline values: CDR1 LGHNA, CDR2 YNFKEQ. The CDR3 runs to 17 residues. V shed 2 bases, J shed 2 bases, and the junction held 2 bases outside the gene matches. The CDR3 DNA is TGTGCCAGCAGCCAACCGACTAGCGGGGGGGCCTACAATGAGCAGTTCTTC. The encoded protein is CASSQPTSGGAYNEQFF.

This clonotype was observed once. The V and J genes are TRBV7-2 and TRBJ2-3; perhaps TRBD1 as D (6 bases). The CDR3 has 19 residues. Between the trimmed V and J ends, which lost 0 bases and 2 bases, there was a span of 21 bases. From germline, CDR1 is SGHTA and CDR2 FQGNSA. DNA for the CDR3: TGTGCCAGCAGCTTAGCTGCCTTGGGGGCGGTTCTATACACAGATACGCAGTATTTT. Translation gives CASSLAALGAVLYTDTQYF.

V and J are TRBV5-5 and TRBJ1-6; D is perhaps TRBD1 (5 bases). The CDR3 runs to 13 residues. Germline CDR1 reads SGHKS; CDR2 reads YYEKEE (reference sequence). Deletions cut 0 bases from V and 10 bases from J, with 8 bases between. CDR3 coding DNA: TGTGCCAGCAGCTTGGGGGGGGGATCACCCCTCCACTTT. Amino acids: CASSLGGGSPLHF.

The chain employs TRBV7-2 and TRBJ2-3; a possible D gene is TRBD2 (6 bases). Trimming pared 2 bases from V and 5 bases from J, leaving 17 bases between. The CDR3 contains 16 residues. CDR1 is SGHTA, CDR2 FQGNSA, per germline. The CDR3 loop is CASSLHPRGAGDTQYF. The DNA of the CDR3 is TGTGCCAGCAGCTTACACCCTCGCGGGGCAGGAGATACGCAGTATTTT. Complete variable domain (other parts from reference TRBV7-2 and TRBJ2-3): GAGVSQSPSNKVTEKGKDVELRCDPISGHTALYWYRQSLGQGLEFLIYFQGNSAPDKSGLPSDRFSAERTGGSVSTLTIQRTQQEDSAVYLCASSLHPRGAGDTQYFGPGTRLTVL.

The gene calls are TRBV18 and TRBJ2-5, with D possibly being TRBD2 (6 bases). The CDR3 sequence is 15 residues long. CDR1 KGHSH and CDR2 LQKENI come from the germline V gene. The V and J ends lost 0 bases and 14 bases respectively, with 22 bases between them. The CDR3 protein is CASSPPVQGGDIHYF. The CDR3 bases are TGTGCCAGCTCACCACCGGTGCAGGGAGGAGACATTCACTACTTC.

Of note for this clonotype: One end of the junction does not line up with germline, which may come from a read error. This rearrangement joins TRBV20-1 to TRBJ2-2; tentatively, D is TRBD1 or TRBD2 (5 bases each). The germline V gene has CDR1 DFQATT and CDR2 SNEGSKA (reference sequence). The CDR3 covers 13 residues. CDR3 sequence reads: CSAKARVAGERFF. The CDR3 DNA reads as TGCAGTGCCAAGGCCAGGGTAGCCGGGGAGCGGTTTTTT.

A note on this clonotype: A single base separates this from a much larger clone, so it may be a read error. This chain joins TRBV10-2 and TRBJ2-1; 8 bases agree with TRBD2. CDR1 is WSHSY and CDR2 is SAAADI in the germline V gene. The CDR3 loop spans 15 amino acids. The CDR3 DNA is TGCGCCAGCAGTGACCGGGCGGGGGGCTACAATGAGCGGTTCTTC. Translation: CASSDRAGGYNERFF.

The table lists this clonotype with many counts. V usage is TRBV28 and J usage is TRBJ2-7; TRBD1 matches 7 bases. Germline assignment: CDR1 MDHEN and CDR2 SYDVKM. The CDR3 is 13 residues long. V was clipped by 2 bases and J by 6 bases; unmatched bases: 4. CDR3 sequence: CASSLPTGAEQYF. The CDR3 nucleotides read TGTGCCAGCAGTTTACCCACAGGGGCCGAGCAGTACTTC.

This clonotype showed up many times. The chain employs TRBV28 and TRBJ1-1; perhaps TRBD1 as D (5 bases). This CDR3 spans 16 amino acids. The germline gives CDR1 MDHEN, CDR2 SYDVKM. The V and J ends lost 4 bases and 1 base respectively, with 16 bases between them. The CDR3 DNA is TGTGCCAGCAGTTGGGGGAGAAATCTTTGGAACACTGAAGCTTTCTTT. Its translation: CASSWGRNLWNTEAFF.

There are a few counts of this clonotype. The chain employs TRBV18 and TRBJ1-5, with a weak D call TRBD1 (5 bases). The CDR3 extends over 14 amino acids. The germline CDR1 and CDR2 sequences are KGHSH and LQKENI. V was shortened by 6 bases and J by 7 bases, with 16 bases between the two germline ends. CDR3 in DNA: TGTGCCAGCTCTCAGGAGGAGGGGAAACAGCCCCAGCATTTT. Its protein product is CASSQEEGKQPQHF.

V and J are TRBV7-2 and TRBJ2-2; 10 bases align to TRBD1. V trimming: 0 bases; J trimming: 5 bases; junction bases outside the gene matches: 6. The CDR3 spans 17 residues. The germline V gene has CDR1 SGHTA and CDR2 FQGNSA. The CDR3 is CASSLAGQGLWTGELFF. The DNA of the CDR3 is TGTGCCAGCAGCTTAGCGGGACAGGGGTTGTGGACCGGGGAGCTGTTTTTT.

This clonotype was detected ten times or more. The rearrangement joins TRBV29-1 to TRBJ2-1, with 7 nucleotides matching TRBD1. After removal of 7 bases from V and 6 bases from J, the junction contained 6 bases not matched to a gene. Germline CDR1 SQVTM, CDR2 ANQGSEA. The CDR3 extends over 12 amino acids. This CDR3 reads CSGDSTANEQFF. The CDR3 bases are TGCAGCGGGGACAGCACGGCCAATGAGCAGTTCTTC.

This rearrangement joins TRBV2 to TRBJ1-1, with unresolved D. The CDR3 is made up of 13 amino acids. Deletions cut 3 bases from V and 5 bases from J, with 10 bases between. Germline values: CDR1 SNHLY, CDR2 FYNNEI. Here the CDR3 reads CASSDPMRTEAFF. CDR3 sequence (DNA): TGTGCCAGCAGTGACCCAATGCGGACTGAAGCTTTCTTT.

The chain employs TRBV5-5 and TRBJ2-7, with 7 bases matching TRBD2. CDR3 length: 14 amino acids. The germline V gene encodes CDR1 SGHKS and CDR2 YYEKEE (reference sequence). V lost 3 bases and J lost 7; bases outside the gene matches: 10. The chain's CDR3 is CASSWGLTGGEQYF. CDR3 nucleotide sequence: TGTGCCAGCAGCTGGGGACTAACGGGGGGAGAGCAGTACTTC.

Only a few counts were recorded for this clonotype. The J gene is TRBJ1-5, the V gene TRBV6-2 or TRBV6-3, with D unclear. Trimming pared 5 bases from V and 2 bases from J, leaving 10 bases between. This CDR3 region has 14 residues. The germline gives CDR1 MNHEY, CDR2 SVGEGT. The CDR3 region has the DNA TGTGCCAGCAGTCTAAGAAGCGGCAATCAGCCCCAGCATTTT. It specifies CASSLRSGNQPQHF.

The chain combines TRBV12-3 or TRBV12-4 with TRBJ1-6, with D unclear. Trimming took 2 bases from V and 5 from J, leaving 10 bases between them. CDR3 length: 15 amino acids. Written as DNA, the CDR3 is TGTGCCAGCAGTTTAAGGTCTATCCATAATTCACCCCTCCACTTT. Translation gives CASSLRSIHNSPLHF.